The rows below give T cell receptor beta chains drawn from one sample of a study of T cell changes during pregnancy in multiple sclerosis. Produced via immunoSEQ multiplex PCR; TCRdb's table is partial and in-frame only. The sample has over 30,000 clones; around 90% are singletons. The sequences come from CD8+ T cells from peripheral blood mononuclear cells, collected in the third trimester of pregnancy. The receptor set was obtained from a female donor with multiple sclerosis, enrolled in a pregnancy study. The CDR3 runs from the conserved cysteine through the conserved F or W. D genes are given only for firm matches. Expanded clones are given a class, and other clones once, few, many or no size at all.

d_gene | abundance | j_gene | v_gene | CDR3nt | CDR3aa
TRBD1 | . | TRBJ1-5 | TRBV28 | TGTGCCAGCAGGGTCCGGGACAGGGGTCAGCCCCAGCATTTT | CASRVRDRGQPQHF
. | . | TRBJ2-1 | TRBV5-4 | TGTGCCAGCAGCTTCGCCGAGGGAGTCAGTGAGCAGTTCTTC | CASSFAEGVSEQFF
. | few | TRBJ1-6 | TRBV14 | TGTGCCAGCAGCCAAAGCCCGCAGGGCGGCTCCTATAATTCACCCCTCCACTTT | CASSQSPQGGSYNSPLHF
TRBD1 | . | TRBJ2-7 | TRBV10-2 | TGCGCCAGCAGTGAGCCGGGACAGGATTCCTACGAGCAGTACTTC | CASSEPGQDSYEQYF
TRBD1 | . | TRBJ1-2 | TRBV5-5 | TGTGCCAGCAGCTTGGGGGACAGGGGGCTGCTTAACTATGGCTACACCTTC | CASSLGDRGLLNYGYTF
. | few | TRBJ1-1 | TRBV7-9 | TGTGCCAGCAGCTCCCTTACAGTGAACACTGAAGCTTTCTTT | CASSSLTVNTEAFF
TRBD1 | once | TRBJ2-3 | TRBV6-6 | TGTGCCGCGGGCTGGACAGGAAGGACAGATACGCAGTATTTT | CAAGWTGRTDTQYF
. | . | TRBJ2-1 | TRBV27 | TGTGCCAGCAGTTCTATATTCCGGGCCGGGAACAATGAGCAGTTCTTC | CASSSIFRAGNNEQFF
TRBD1 | medium-sized | TRBJ1-6 | TRBV15 | TGTGCCACCAGCAGAGATCCGGGACAGGGATATTCACCCCTCCACTTT | CATSRDPGQGYSPLHF
. | . | TRBJ2-1 | TRBV28 | TGTGCCAGCAGTCCCCACCACGTCTCCGGCTCCTACAATGAGCAGTTCTTC | CASSPHHVSGSYNEQFF
. | . | TRBJ1-1 | TRBV4-2 | TGTGCCAGCAGCCACCCGGGACTGCTGAACACTGAAGCTTTCTTT | CASSHPGLLNTEAFF
. | . | TRBJ2-3 | TRBV27 | TGTGCCAGCAGTTTGCTACCCCCAGATACGCAGTATTTT | CASSLLPPDTQYF
TRBD2 | . | TRBJ2-3 | TRBV7-9 | TGTGCCAGCAGCCCCGTCGCGGGGGGGCCGGGTGATACGCAGTATTTT | CASSPVAGGPGDTQYF
. | . | TRBJ2-5 | TRBV19 | TGTGCCAGTAGTATTGGGGGGGCTTACCAAGAGACCCAGTACTTC | CASSIGGAYQETQYF
. | . | TRBJ2-1 | TRBV11-2 | TGTGCCAGCAGCTTGGGGACAGGTTTCGGGGGGGAGCAGTTCTTC | CASSLGTGFGGEQFF
TRBD1 | . | TRBJ1-4 | TRBV9 | TGTGCCAGCAGCCCGGGACAGGGGGCTAATGAAAAACTGTTTTTT | CASSPGQGANEKLFF
TRBD2 | . | TRBJ2-2 | TRBV7-9 | TGTGCCAGCAGCTCGGGAGGCCCCGGGGAGCTGTTTTTT | CASSSGGPGELFF
. | . | TRBJ2-7 | TRBV7-2 | TGTGCCAGCAGCGAAGATCCGGGACAAGCCTACGAGCAGTACTTC | CASSEDPGQAYEQYF
TRBD1 | . | TRBJ2-1 | TRBV27 | TGTGCCAGCATTAGGGGGCACGAGCAGTTCTTC | CASIRGHEQFF
TRBD2 | . | TRBJ2-1 | TRBV11-2 | TGTGCCAGCAGCTTATATATTAGCGGGGGGGCGAATGAGCAGTTCTTC | CASSLYISGGANEQFF
. | . | TRBJ1-5 | TRBV10-3 | TGTGCCATCAGTGAGGCAGGGGACAATCAGCCCCAGCATTTT | CAISEAGDNQPQHF
. | . | TRBJ1-3 | TRBV19 | TGTGCCAGTAGTCTAAGCGGACCCGTAAACACCATATATTTT | CASSLSGPVNTIYF
TRBD1 | . | TRBJ2-1 | TRBV7-9 | TGTGCCAGCAGCGCCAGCCCACACAGGGGGCTGATGAATGAGCAGTTCTTC | CASSASPHRGLMNEQFF
TRBD1 | . | TRBJ1-2 | TRBV7-7 | TGTGCCATAGACAGGGGGGCCTATGGCTACACCTTC | CAIDRGAYGYTF
. | . | TRBJ2-3 | TRBV4-1 | TGCGCCAGCAGCCAACCGGGTCAAACAGATACGCAGTATTTT | CASSQPGQTDTQYF
. | . | TRBJ1-1 | TRBV7-2 | TGTGCCAGCAGCTCCCAGCCCGGGGGGGTGAACACTGAAGCTTTCTTT | CASSSQPGGVNTEAFF
. | . | TRBJ2-2 | TRBV4-3 | TGCGCCAGGTCGAGCGTAACCTCGAACACCGGGGAGCTGTTTTTT | CARSSVTSNTGELFF
. | . | TRBJ1-2 | TRBV29-1 | TGCAGCGCTCCTTCAGATACCTATGGCTACACCTTC | CSAPSDTYGYTF
TRBD1 | . | TRBJ2-2 | TRBV9 | TGTGCCAGCAGCGTATCCGGGACAGGGCTCACCGGGGAGCTGTTTTTT | CASSVSGTGLTGELFF
TRBD2 | . | TRBJ2-2 | TRBV7-3 | TGTGCCAGCAGCAAAAGCGGGGGACCGAACACCGGGGAGCTGTTTTTT | CASSKSGGPNTGELFF
. | . | TRBJ1-2 | TRBV7-2 | TGTGCCAGCAGCTTAGCTGGTTCCTCGAGGGTCACTGGCTACACCTTC | CASSLAGSSRVTGYTF
TRBD2 | . | TRBJ2-1 | TRBV30 | TGTGCCTGGAGGAGGAGGGTAGCGGGGGGATACAATGAGCAGTTCTTC | CAWRRRVAGGYNEQFF
. | . | TRBJ2-7 | TRBV5-4 | TGTGCCAGCAGCTTCCGCGGGGTCTACGAGCAGTACTTC | CASSFRGVYEQYF
TRBD1 | . | TRBJ1-1 | TRBV7-6 | TGTGCCAGCAGCTTAGAAGGGGGCAGTACTGAAGCTTTCTTT | CASSLEGGSTEAFF
. | . | TRBJ1-4 | TRBV7-9 | TGTGCCAGCAGCGCGGTGGGGCAGGGTGCCGAAAAACTGTTTTTT | CASSAVGQGAEKLFF